The rows below give T cell receptor beta chains drawn from one sample of a study of T cell responses to AZD1222 COVID-19 vaccine. TCRdb keeps only in-frame clones here, not all; method: immunoSEQ multiplex PCR. The table records about 120,000 clones, around 89% of them present only once. This specimen consisted of peripheral blood, obtained on day 0 of AZD1222 vaccination. The receptors stem from an adult in good health. Both conserved end residues are part of each CDR3. The D gene is left open where the match is weak. The size of a clone is reported for some rows only, either as once, few or many, or as a class for expanded clones.

v_call	j_call	d_call	clone_size	cdr3_aa	cdr3_nt
TRBV4-2	TRBJ1-2	-	-	CASSQGGVSYGYTF	TGTGCCAGCAGCCAAGGGGGGGTTTCCTATGGCTACACCTTC
TRBV6-5	TRBJ1-5	-	few	CASSSLTGGGNQPQHF	TGTGCCAGCAGTTCCCTGACAGGTGGAGGCAATCAGCCCCAGCATTTT
TRBV9	TRBJ1-5	-	-	CASGMLSNQPQHF	TGTGCCAGCGGGATGTTGAGCAATCAGCCCCAGCATTTT
TRBV5-1	TRBJ1-6	-	-	CASSLGGILSPLHF	TGCGCCAGCAGCTTGGGAGGGATCCTCTCACCCCTCCACTTT
TRBV7-2	TRBJ2-5	TRBD1	-	CASSPGGSVFETQYF	TGTGCCAGCAGCCCAGGGGGTTCCGTCTTCGAGACCCAGTACTTC
TRBV5-6	TRBJ1-5	TRBD1	-	CASSISTGDQPQHF	TGTGCCAGCAGCATTTCGACAGGGGATCAGCCCCAGCATTTT
TRBV27	TRBJ2-2	TRBD2	-	CASSQLAGVNTGELFF	TGTGCCAGCAGCCAATTAGCGGGGGTGAACACCGGGGAGCTGTTTTTT
TRBV11-2	TRBJ2-4	-	-	CASSLDLSTRIQYF	TGTGCCAGCAGCTTAGATCTATCGACCCGCATTCAGTACTTC
TRBV7-9	TRBJ1-1	-	once	CASSLVADLWNTEAFF	TGTGCCAGCAGCTTAGTGGCGGACCTATGGAACACTGAAGCTTTCTTT
TRBV29-1	TRBJ2-1	-	-	CSVESTPWQFF	TGCAGCGTTGAATCAACCCCATGGCAGTTCTTC
TRBV12-5	TRBJ1-2	-	-	CASGVDRVTGYTF	TGTGCTAGTGGGGTGGACAGAGTAACTGGCTACACCTTC
TRBV4-1	TRBJ2-3	-	-	CASSLRGGGMGDTQYF	TGCGCCAGCAGCCTCAGGGGCGGGGGAATGGGGGATACGCAGTATTTT
TRBV5-1	TRBJ1-2	TRBD1	-	CASSLVRQGAGYTF	TGCGCCAGCAGCTTGGTCCGGCAGGGGGCTGGCTACACCTTC
TRBV25-1	TRBJ1-4	TRBD1	-	CASSESYRGNEKLFF	TGTGCCAGCAGTGAATCATACAGGGGAAATGAAAAACTGTTTTTT
TRBV19	TRBJ1-1	-	-	CASMPRGNTEAFF	TGTGCCAGTATGCCCAGAGGGAACACTGAAGCTTTCTTT